Presented here are 3 T cell receptor beta chains from one specimen sequenced in a study of tumor-infiltrating lymphocytes in localized non-small cell lung cancer. Sequencing was performed with immunoSEQ multiplex PCR; in TCRdb, only in-frame clones are kept and a portion is missing. The data show 21,000 or so clones, roughly three quarters seen once. Material for sequencing was lung tumor tissue. The receptors were gathered from a human donor with non-small cell lung cancer.

The rearrangement joins TRBV11-2 to TRBJ2-6, with D unresolved. The ends were cut back, 1 base at V and 13 bases at J, with 5 bases in the middle. CDR3 size: 11 residues. The germline gives CDR1 SGHAT, CDR2 FQNNGV. The CDR3 DNA follows: TGTGCCAGCAGCTTAGTACAAGTCCTGACTTTC. Amino acid sequence: CASSLVQVLTF.

This clone came up once. The chain recombines TRBV19 with TRBJ2-1; the D is unclear. Germline V lookup: CDR1 LNHDA, CDR2 SQIVND (reference sequence). Trimming took 3 bases from V and 1 from J, leaving 10 bases between them. This CDR3 is 15 amino acids long. This chain's CDR3 is CASSIAAPSYNEQFF. CDR3 sequence (DNA): TGTGCCAGTAGTATCGCAGCGCCATCCTACAATGAGCAGTTCTTC.

This clone was counted a few times. The J gene is TRBJ2-2, the V gene TRBV9, with TRBD1 identical over 8 bases. This CDR3 has 14 amino acids. Germline V lookup: CDR1 SGDLS, CDR2 YYNGEE. Trimming cost V 10 bases and J 4 bases; bases outside gene matches: 9. The CDR3, as DNA: TGTGCCTCCTCGGGACAGGTAGCCACCGGGGAGCTGTTTTTT. This encodes CASSGQVATGELFF.